The source of this T cell receptor (beta chain) is a study of blood T cell repertoires in COVID-19. TCRdb's table, derived via immunoSEQ multiplex PCR, lists solely in-frame clones and lacks some. The sample has about 290,000 clones, 75% to 90% seen once. This receptor was identified in a woman aged 40 to 50 who had recovered from COVID-19. Input material: peripheral blood.

CDR3 in amino acids: CASTTGTASTDTQYF. The DNA for the CDR3 is TGTGCCAGCACCACCGGGACAGCTAGCACAGATACGCAGTATTTT. This chain joins TRBV28 and TRBJ2-3; the match to TRBD1 covers 7 bases. Looked up from germline, CDR1 is MDHEN and CDR2 is SYDVKM. V shed 7 bases and J 0 bases; nucleotides not matched to a gene: 7. The CDR3 contains 15 residues.